These 12 T cell receptor beta chains share one sample of origin, sequenced in a study of OX40 agonist ivuxolimab in advanced cancers. Some clones are missing from TCRdb's copy, which holds only in-frame ones; the method was immunoSEQ multiplex PCR. The sample carries approximately 91,000 clones, about 83% recorded once. This sample comprised CD4+ or CD8+ T cells sorted from blood, obtained in a trial of the OX40 agonist ivuxolimab. The receptor set was obtained from an adult with an advanced solid tumor such as melanoma, head and neck, liver or kidney cancer.

This clone came up once. V is TRBV5-4 and J is TRBJ2-7; 7 positions agree with TRBD1. After removal of 5 bases from V and 0 bases from J, the junction contained 8 bases not matched to a gene. CDR3 length: 15 residues. CDR1 is SGHNT and CDR2 is YYREEE in the germline V gene (reference sequence). The CDR3 sequence is CASRDGTVSSYEQYF. In DNA, the CDR3 is TGTGCCAGCAGAGACGGGACAGTCAGCTCCTACGAGCAGTACTTC. The full variable domain, rest sourced from reference TRBV5-4 and TRBJ2-7, is ETGVTQSPTHLIKTRGQQVTLRCSSQSGHNTVSWYQQALGQGPQFIFQYYREEENGRGNFPPRFSGLQFPNYSSELNVNALELDDSALYLCASRDGTVSSYEQYFGPGTRLTVT.

The V gene is TRBV4-3, the J gene TRBJ2-2, with 7 bases that match TRBD2. The CDR3 sequence is 17 residues long. The junction had 14 bases not matched to a gene; V was cut back by 5 bases and J by 5 bases. Germline loops: CDR1 LGHNA, CDR2 YSLEER. The CDR3 is CASSALGGVKGTGELFF. Here the CDR3 DNA reads TGCGCCAGCAGCGCCCTGGGGGGGGTAAAAGGGACCGGGGAGCTGTTTTTT.

In its sample, this clone was seen a few times. The chain uses TRBV29-1 and TRBJ2-5, with D uncertain. The CDR3 consists of 12 residues. Germline V lookup: CDR1 SQVTM, CDR2 ANQGSEA. V was trimmed by 6 bases and J by 5 bases, leaving 13 bases between them. This CDR3 is CSVAHLEETQYF. The CDR3 DNA is TGCAGCGTCGCACACCTAGAGGAGACCCAGTACTTC.

J is TRBJ1-4 and V is TRBV14; D possibly corresponds to TRBD1 (6 bases). The V and J ends lost 4 bases and 7 bases respectively, with 16 bases between them. The CDR3 length is 15 residues. Germline CDR1 reads SGHDN; CDR2 reads FVKESK. Here the CDR3 DNA reads TGTGCCAGCAGCCGCTCTGAGGGGGGCGGTGAAAAACTGTTTTTT. It yields the protein CASSRSEGGGEKLFF.

The J gene is TRBJ1-4, the V gene TRBV7-9, with TRBD1 as a possible D gene (5 bases). The CDR3 is made up of 19 amino acids. CDR1 SEHNR and CDR2 FQNEAQ come from the germline V gene (reference sequence). The V gene lost 4 bases and the J gene lost 4 bases, with 25 bases spanning the gap. Written as DNA, the CDR3 is TGTGCCAGCAGCTCCAAGCAGATCGGGGAGGGGACCCTTAATGAAAAACTGTTTTTT. Amino acid sequence: CASSSKQIGEGTLNEKLFF.

The chain is built from TRBV5-1 and TRBJ1-2; D is possibly TRBD1 (6 bases). V was cut by 4 bases and J by 8 bases, with 21 bases left in between. Per germline, CDR1 SGHRS and CDR2 YFSETQ. The CDR3 loop spans 15 amino acids. The CDR3 coding sequence is TGCGCCAGCAGCCCGACCGGGAGGGGGGCGCGCGGCTACACCTTC. Its protein product is CASSPTGRGARGYTF.

This chain joins TRBV5-4 and TRBJ2-5; D remains ambiguous. The CDR3 is made up of 12 amino acids. Trimming left V 2 bases short and J 10 bases short, with 12 bases between. Germline V gene lookup returns CDR1 SGHNT and CDR2 YYREEE (reference sequence). CDR3 nucleotides: TGTGCCAGCAGCTTACCCCCGGGCCACCAGTACTTC. It translates to CASSLPPGHQYF.

Worth noting for this clone: The CDR3 does not end in the conserved phenylalanine or tryptophan, so this is likely a read error. The chain employs TRBV14 and TRBJ1-6, with a tentative D call TRBD1 (6 bases). The CDR3 is made up of 13 amino acids. Per germline, CDR1 SGHDN and CDR2 FVKESK. The ends were cut back, 1 base at V and 9 bases at J, with 7 bases in the middle. CDR3 protein: CASSQVGGSPLHL. Written as DNA, the CDR3 is TGTGCCAGCAGCCAAGTAGGGGGTTCACCCCTCCACCTT.

The gene calls are TRBV7-8 and TRBJ1-5; maybe TRBD1 (6 bases). V lost 5 bases and J lost 6, with 26 bases in between. The CDR3 contains 18 residues. The germline CDR1 and CDR2 sequences are SGHVS and FQNEAQ. The CDR3 region has the DNA TGTGCCAGCAGCCCGAAAGGGGTATTACAGGGCGGACCTCAGCCCCAGCATTTT. This encodes CASSPKGVLQGGPQPQHF. Variable domain in full (rest from reference TRBV7-8 and TRBJ1-5): GAGVSQSPRYKVAKRGQDVALRCDPISGHVSLFWYQQALGQGPEFLTYFQNEAQLDKSGLPSDRFFAERPEGSVSTLKIQRTQQEDSAVYLCASSPKGVLQGGPQPQHFGDGTRLSIL.

Worth noting for this clone: Germline and junction disagree at one end, which may indicate a read error. The same CDR3 is also encoded by other DNA sequences in this sample. This chain joins TRBV9 and TRBJ1-5; D is undetermined. The CDR3 is 13 residues long. Germline V lookup: CDR1 SGDLS, CDR2 YYNGEE. The CDR3 is CASSERWDQPQHF. CDR3 coding DNA: TGTGCCAGCAGCGAAAGGTGGGATCAACCCCAGCATTTT.

This clone appeared a few times. The gene calls are TRBV9 and TRBJ2-7, with TRBD1 as a possible D gene (5 bases). V was cut by 0 bases and J by 1 base, with 5 bases left in between. From germline, CDR1 is SGDLS and CDR2 YYNGEE. The CDR3 sequence is 13 residues long. The CDR3 reads CASSVGQSYEQYF. CDR3 in DNA: TGTGCCAGCAGCGTAGGACAGTCCTACGAGCAGTACTTC.

This chain uses TRBV5-6 with TRBJ2-7, with 7 bases fitting TRBD1. The V gene's germline CDR1 is SGHDT and CDR2 YYEEEE. The CDR3 is made up of 15 amino acids. The V and J ends lost 4 bases and 2 bases, in that order; junction bases with no gene match: 9. This CDR3 is CASSGAGTATYEQYF. For the CDR3, the DNA is TGTGCCAGCAGCGGGGCTGGGACAGCCACCTACGAGCAGTACTTC. The whole variable domain, filled in from reference TRBV5-6 and TRBJ2-7, reads DAGVTQSPTHLIKTRGQQVTLRCSPKSGHDTVSWYQQALGQGPQFIFQYYEEEERQRGNFPDRFSGHQFPNYSSELNVNALLLGDSALYLCASSGAGTATYEQYFGPGTRLTVT.